The 32 T cell receptor beta chains listed next were all sequenced from one sample in a study of tumor-infiltrating lymphocytes in primary liver carcinoma. Using a constant-region primer together with ProtoScript II reverse transcriptase, TCR beta cDNA was made from approximately 500 ng of total RNA. Libraries for TCR beta were built through three nested multiplex PCR rounds, which together made up a slightly modified ARM-PCR procedure. Both of the initial two PCR rounds ran for around 9 cycles and employed TRBV1-TRBV30 forward primers alongside a C-beta reverse primer. MiXCR, applied by TCRdb to the multiplex PCR reads, yields one record per CDR3 protein. The table records some 190,000 distinct CDR3 sequences, around four fifths of them present only once. Joint extraction of RNA and DNA used roughly 17-32 mg of bulk tissue that was unsorted. Sequencing was performed on tumor tissue from primary liver carcinoma. All receptors derive from a middle-aged man with primary liver carcinoma and hepatitis B virus infection.

The count of this clonotype is one. Relative to the germline gene, one junction end is altered; a read error may explain this. The V and J genes are TRBV6-6 and TRBJ2-7; tentative D call: TRBD2 (7 bases). This CDR3 is built from 15 residues. Germline V gene sequence: CDR1 MNHNY, CDR2 SVGAGI (reference sequence). The CDR3 reads CASRTRGGVSYERYF. The CDR3 nucleotides are TGTGCCAGCCGGACAAGGGGGGGGGTGTCCTACGAGCGGTACTTC.

A note on this clonotype: The CDR3 does not close with the conserved phenylalanine or tryptophan, likely indicating a read error. V and J are TRBV6-5 and TRBJ2-3; weak D call: TRBD2 (5 bases). Germline CDR1 and CDR2: MNHEY and SVGAGI. This CDR3 is 15 amino acids long. CDR3 DNA: TGTGCCTGCAGTTACTCGAGGGATATAGCAGATACGCAGTATTGT. Its protein product is CACSYSRDIADTQYC.

This clonotype was counted many times. This chain links TRBV6-2 or TRBV6-3 with TRBJ2-5; TRBD1 agrees at 8 bases. J was trimmed by 2 bases and V by 5 bases; bases with no gene match: 7. This CDR3 region has 15 residues. The germline gives CDR1 MNHEY, CDR2 SVGEGT. The CDR3 DNA sequence: TGTGCCAGCAGTCCTGACAGGGGCGGACAAGAGACCCAGTACTTC. It is translated as CASSPDRGGQETQYF.

Comments on this clonotype: Relative to the germline gene, one junction end is altered; a read error may explain this. V usage is TRBV11-3 and J usage is TRBJ2-1; D is ambiguous. Germline V gene lookup returns CDR1 SGHNT and CDR2 YENEEA. The CDR3 contains 14 residues. Written as DNA, the CDR3 is TGTGCCAGCGGCTTAAGCGTTTCGAACAATGAGCAGTTCTTC. Protein: CASGLSVSNNEQFF.

Details on this clonotype: One junction end disagrees with the germline gene, perhaps due to a read error. This rearrangement joins TRBV6-4 to TRBJ2-3; 10 bases match TRBD2. The CDR3 consists of 17 residues. CDR1 is MRHNA, CDR2 SNTAGT, per germline. The CDR3 is CASTMASGRGSTDAQYF. The CDR3 DNA sequence: TGTGCCAGCACCATGGCTAGCGGGAGAGGGAGCACAGATGCGCAGTATTTT.

About this clonotype itself: The conserved phenylalanine or tryptophan is not found at the CDR3 terminus, so this likely reflects a read error. This chain links TRBV4-2 with TRBJ2-1, with 7 bases lining up with TRBD2. This CDR3 is 16 amino acids long. Looked up from germline, CDR1 is LGHNA and CDR2 is YNFKEQ. CDR3 DNA: TGTGCTAGCAGCCAACTTAGCGGGCTCTCCCACAATGAGCAGTTCTTA. Translating it yields CASSQLSGLSHNEQFL.

This clonotype was seen a single time. One end of the junction fails to match germline, which may point to a read error. The CDR3 DNA is TGCATCGGGGGGGGGAGCGGCTCCTACAATGAGCACTTCTTC. Encoded protein: CIGGGSGSYNEHFF. The rearrangement joins TRBV29-1 to TRBJ2-1, with 8 bases that match TRBD2. In germline, CDR1 is SQVTM, CDR2 ANQGSEA. CDR3 length: 14 amino acids.

On this clonotype itself: The CDR3 does not close with the conserved phenylalanine or tryptophan, likely indicating a read error. The chain recombines TRBV5-6 with TRBJ2-5; D unclear. Per germline, CDR1 SGHDT and CDR2 YYEEEE. The CDR3 runs 14 residues. In nucleotides, the CDR3 is TGTGCCAGCAGCTTGGAGGCTAACCAAGATACCCAGTACTAC. The encoded protein is CASSLEANQDTQYY.

Remarks on this clonotype: The DNA is left out, because the CDR3 cannot be placed on it with certainty; the CDR3 is given as TCRdb lists it. This sequence joins TRBV29-1 and TRBJ2-1; the table names TRBD1, a call not compared with the DNA. The CDR3 length equals 11 residues, ends included. CDR1 is SQVTM, CDR2 ANQGSEA, per germline. CDR3 residues: CSWGSGSEQIF.

Of note for this clonotype: This may be a read error: a much more frequent sequence differs by one nucleotide. The chain recombines TRBV20-1 with TRBJ2-3; the D is unclear. CDR1 DFQATT and CDR2 SNEGSKA come from the germline V gene (reference sequence). This CDR3 has 12 residues. CDR3 coding DNA: TGCAGTGCTAGAGGCGACACAGATGCGCAGTATTTT. Its protein is CSARGDTDAQYF.

Regarding this clonotype: At one end, the junction sequence differs from germline, possibly due to a read error. The rearrangement links TRBV6-2 or TRBV6-3 to TRBJ1-1; D unclear. Looked up from germline, CDR1 is MNHEY and CDR2 is SVGEGT. The length of the CDR3 is 12 residues. The CDR3 DNA sequence: TGTGCCAGTAGTCTTAGGAACACTGAAGCTTCCTTT. The encoded protein is CASSLRNTEASF.

This rearrangement joins TRBV6-5 to TRBJ2-1, with 9 nucleotides matching TRBD1. The CDR3 is 17 residues long. Germline V gene data show CDR1 as MNHEY and CDR2 as SVGAGI. The J segment lost 4 bases and the V segment lost 8 bases, leaving 15 bases of the junction unmatched. The CDR3, as DNA: TGTGCCAGCGGTGACCGATCCGGGACAGGGCTGTACAATGAGCAGTTCTTC. Its translation is CASGDRSGTGLYNEQFF.

Note on this clonotype: A much larger clone is a single base away; this may be a read error. Here the CDR3 omits its conserved ending phenylalanine or tryptophan, so a read error is the likely source. The chain couples TRBV6-1 to TRBJ2-1; TRBD1 matches 9 bases. The length of the CDR3 is 15 residues. In germline, CDR1 is MNHNS, CDR2 SASEGT. Losses at the gene ends were 7 bases for V and 3 bases for J; bases not matched to a gene: 7. The CDR3, as DNA: TGTGCCAGCAATGACAGACAGGGGGGCTACAATGAGCAGTTCTCC. Encoded protein: CASNDRQGGYNEQFS.

About this clonotype: The germline gene is not matched at one end of the junction; a read error may be the cause. The chain recombines TRBV11-2 with TRBJ2-1, with D unclear. The CDR3 has 11 residues. The germline gives CDR1 SGHAT, CDR2 FQNNGV. CDR3 sequence reads: CPRSLDRRQFF. For the CDR3, the DNA is TGTCCCAGAAGCTTAGATAGGAGGCAGTTCTTC.

The chain has TRBV6-2 or TRBV6-3 and TRBJ1-2; D remains unclear. Deletions cut 6 bases from V and 4 bases from J, with 12 bases between. The length of the CDR3 is 13 residues. Germline V gene lookup returns CDR1 MNHEY and CDR2 SVGEGT. CDR3 DNA: TGTGCCAGCAGCCCCCGATGCGGCTATGGCTACACCTTC. Translated: CASSPRCGYGYTF.

This clonotype was seen ten or more times. The chain combines TRBV6-1 with TRBJ2-3, with 10 positions matching TRBD1. The ends lost 8 bases at V and 3 bases at J; junction bases unmatched: 8. Germline-derived CDR1 and CDR2 are MNHNS and SASEGT. This CDR3 has 15 residues. CDR3 in amino acids: CASGTGTGVTDTQYF. CDR3 coding DNA: TGTGCCAGCGGAACCGGGACAGGGGTTACAGATACGCAGTATTTT.

As regards this clonotype: At one end the junction does not follow the germline gene, possibly because of a read error. The J gene is TRBJ1-1, the V gene TRBV4-2, with D unclear. Germline V gene data show CDR1 as LGHNA and CDR2 as YNFKEQ. This CDR3 has 14 amino acids. The CDR3 DNA is TGTGCGAGCAGCACAAACCAGAGAGGCGCTGAAGCTTTGTTT. It codes for CASSTNQRGAEALF.

This clonotype has only one observation. Its ends do not fully match the called genes, so a read error is possible. The V call is TRBV10-3, the J call TRBJ1-1; D may be TRBD1 (6 bases). Germline V gene sequence: CDR1 ENHRY, CDR2 SYGVKD. This CDR3 is built from 14 residues. The CDR3 nucleotides read TGTGAAATCCAAGGGGGAGGAGTGAACACGGAAGCTTTCTTT. It translates to CEIQGGGVNTEAFF.

The chain joins TRBV29-1 to TRBJ1-2; TRBD1 is a possible D gene (5 bases). Between the trimmed V and J ends, which lost 6 bases and 5 bases, there was a span of 19 bases. Germline V gene sequence: CDR1 SQVTM, CDR2 ANQGSEA. The CDR3 is 14 residues long. The DNA of the CDR3 is TGCAGCGTCAACTTTGGACAATCGATATATGGCTACACCTTC. It codes for CSVNFGQSIYGYTF.

Points on this clonotype: A junction end diverges from the germline sequence, so it may reflect a read error. The CDR3 spells CVSSRISWETQYF. In DNA form, the CDR3 reads TGTGTCAGCAGCCGAATATCGTGGGAGACCCAGTACTTC. The chain has TRBV6-1 and TRBJ2-5; D not certain. In germline, CDR1 is MNHNS, CDR2 SASEGT. CDR3 length equals 13 residues.

This clonotype was detected a few times. The genes are TRBV11-2 and TRBJ2-7, with 8 bases identical to TRBD2. The V gene's germline CDR1 is SGHAT and CDR2 FQNNGV. Losses at the gene ends were 2 bases for V and 6 bases for J; bases not matched to a gene: 9. This CDR3 is 15 amino acids long. The CDR3 DNA reads TGTGCCAGCAGCTTAACCTTAGCGGGGACTAGCGAGCAGTACTTC. This sequence encodes CASSLTLAGTSEQYF.

The genes are TRBV7-8 and TRBJ2-3; D gene uncertain. Germline CDR1 reads SGHVS; CDR2 reads FQNEAQ. There are 17 residues in the CDR3. V lost 7 bases and J 4 bases, leaving 24 bases between the germline ends. Here the CDR3 DNA reads TGTGCCAGCACCCTAAAGGGTGGCTGGTCTTATGCAGATACGCAGTATTTT. Translating gives CASTLKGGWSYADTQYF.

This clonotype has only one observation. The junction departs from the called germline gene at one end, perhaps through a read error. DNA for the CDR3: TGTGCCATCAGTGAGGGTGAGAACACTGAAGCTTTCTTT. Protein: CAISEGENTEAFF. The chain links TRBV6-1 to TRBJ1-1; D not resolved. The germline V gene has CDR1 MNHNS and CDR2 SASEGT. The CDR3 is made up of 13 amino acids.

The chain uses TRBV29-1 and TRBJ2-3; TRBD2 matches 7 bases. From germline, CDR1 is SQVTM and CDR2 ANQGSEA. This CDR3 has 14 amino acids. The V segment lost 7 bases and the J segment 2 bases; nucleotides outside the gene matches: 9. CDR3 coding DNA: TGCAGCGACGGGGCGGGAGCCGTCACAGATACGCAGTATTTT. Protein: CSDGAGAVTDTQYF.

Concerning this clonotype itself: No conserved phenylalanine or tryptophan ends this CDR3, so it is likely a read error. No DNA is shown, since the ends of the CDR3 on it are uncertain; the CDR3 is the one TCRdb lists. CDR3 amino acids: CATTSGRPIEQFS. The rearrangement joins TRBV5-4 to TRBJ2-1; the table's D call of TRBD2 was not tested on the DNA. From germline, CDR1 is SGHNT and CDR2 YYREEE (reference sequence). The CDR3 is 13 amino acids in total, end residues counted.

Points on this clonotype: One end of the junction is discordant with germline, which a read error may explain. V is TRBV11-2 and J is TRBJ1-6, with D tentatively TRBD1 (5 bases). The CDR3 is 16 amino acids. Per germline, CDR1 SGHAT and CDR2 FQNNGV. The CDR3 loop is CTSSLGDDGCNSPLHF. The DNA for the CDR3 is TGTACCAGCAGCTTAGGGGACGATGGTTGTAATTCACCCCTCCACTTT.

As to this clonotype: Possible read error: a much larger clone is one base away. The J gene is TRBJ2-1, the V gene TRBV28, with 7 nucleotides matching TRBD2. The CDR3 spans 14 residues. Per the germline V gene, CDR1 is MDHEN and CDR2 is SYDVKM. In DNA form, the CDR3 reads TGTGCCAGCAGCATTGGGGGGGTTGGGAATGGGCAGTTCTTC. Translated: CASSIGGVGNGQFF.

Regarding this clonotype: Sequence at one end of the junction differs from germline and may be a read error. This CDR3 is CRVGGTSGIFNEQYF. CDR3 in DNA: TGCAGGGTTGGGGGGACTAGCGGTATTTTCAACGAGCAGTACTTC. The J gene is TRBJ2-7, the V gene TRBV29-1; 11 nucleotides align to TRBD2. The CDR3 consists of 15 residues. Germline lookup yields CDR1 SQVTM and CDR2 ANQGSEA.

As regards this clonotype: One end of the junction is discordant with germline, which a read error may explain. The chain has TRBV10-1 and TRBJ2-4; 10 positions match TRBD2. The CDR3 sequence is 16 residues long. Germline V gene sequence: CDR1 WNHNN, CDR2 SYGVQD (reference sequence). CDR3 loop: CTSSTLAGRTKNIQNF. The CDR3 bases are TGCACCAGCAGCACACTAGCGGGAAGGACCAAAAACATTCAAAACTTC.

Of note for this clonotype: Because it lacks the conserved phenylalanine or tryptophan at the end, this CDR3 is likely a read error. V gene TRBV4-1 combines with J gene TRBJ1-6; TRBD1 aligns across 9 bases. CDR3 length: 17 amino acids. The germline V gene encodes CDR1 MGHRA and CDR2 YSYEKL. This CDR3 reads CASSHDRGQGRNSPLHS. CDR3 coding DNA: TGCGCCAGTAGCCATGATCGGGGACAGGGCCGGAATTCACCCCTCCACTCT.

This clonotype appeared once. The CDR3 carries no conserved terminal phenylalanine or tryptophan, so it likely arises from a read error. The chain couples TRBV29-1 to TRBJ2-2; D is uncertain. The V gene's germline CDR1 is SQVTM and CDR2 ANQGSEA. This CDR3 is 12 amino acids long. CDR3 bases: TGCAGCGCCGAACGCTACACCGGAGAGCTGTTTGTT. It specifies CSAERYTGELFV.

The count of this clonotype is one. The chain employs TRBV5-1 and TRBJ2-5; D is unclear. The CDR3 has 11 amino acids. Deletions cut 5 bases from V and 7 bases from J, with 9 bases between. Germline CDR1 SGHRS, CDR2 YFSETQ. This CDR3 reads CASSHLGTQYF. CDR3 sequence (DNA): TGCGCCAGCAGTCATTTGGGGACCCAGTACTTC.